The sequence of this TCR beta chain was determined in a study of T cells in Graves' hyperthyroidism and ophthalmopathy. Source material for PBMCs was about 10 ml fresh peripheral blood. In the case of this clonotype: Its target is unknown.

Template material for amplifying TCR beta CDR3 regions consisted of RNA transcripts. The HTBI set primed first-round TCR CDR3 RT-PCR. TCRdb itself ran the multiplex PCR reads through MiXCR, one entry per CDR3 protein. The table has hundreds of thousands of distinct CDR3 sequences, 35% to 45% seen once. Study observations and caveats: Peripheral blood also featured most of the thyroid clonotypes expanded above 0.001. Ophthalmopathy could be told apart from stable hyperthyroidism with a 13 V-J model.

Germline assignment: CDR1 DFQATT and CDR2 SNEGSKA (reference sequence). The CDR3 runs to 14 residues. V lost 0 bases and J lost 0, with 8 bases in between. The source of this sequence is a man between 18 and 29 years old with Graves' hyperthyroidism. The rearrangement joins TRBV20-1 to TRBJ2-5; TRBD1 might be the D (5 bases). The material sequenced was blood. The CDR3 DNA reads TGCAGTGCTAGAGAAGGGGCCAACCAAGAGACCCAGTACTTC. Protein: CSAREGANQETQYF.